Detailed here is one T cell receptor beta chain. This clone's antigen is unknown. Base qualities are not provided; no much larger clone lies one nucleotide away. Library method: PCR. Sequencer: Illumina HiSeq 2500. To reduce PCR and sequencing biases, unique molecular identifiers were incorporated into the TCR beta cDNA libraries. Per 1 to 10 million input T cells, roughly 0.5 million cDNA molecules were obtained, such that each molecule approximated one T cell. Patient libraries were prepared and sequenced with the same protocol used for the earlier healthy control dataset. Samples belonging to the same batch were prepared together, multiplexed and sequenced on a shared HiSeq lane. As for how the authors treated the data: MIGEC was used to process the raw barcoded reads, and molecular identifier groups with only a single read were discarded before consensus assembly and CDR3 extraction. VDJtools was used for post-analysis of the clonotype tables, and diversity was normalized by down-sampling every dataset to the size of the smallest sample. In repertoire overlap clustering, CDR3 amino acid sequences, but not nucleotide sequences, were matched to correct batch-related cross-sample contamination. TCRdb reworked the public reads: Q25 trimming with fastp, MiXCR clone assembly, productive beta chains retained. Identical CDR3 protein sequences are pooled into one entry, listed with their most common genes and DNA. The V and J calls and clone size are TCRdb's, not the authors'. The sample table holds some 160,000 distinct CDR3 sequences, of which 35% to 40% were seen once. The ten most abundant clones make up approximately 30% of the sample.

These data come from a study of post-analysis software for immune sequencing data (dated by TCRdb to the mid-2010s). General notes on the study: Recorded disease courses included relapsing-remitting, secondary progressive and progressive-relapsing multiple sclerosis, with some patients lacking subtype annotation. A subset of samples was prepared in parallel using single-end sample barcoding, then pooled and co-amplified after Illumina adapter ligation. Patient repertoires were compared against 10 to 12 previously published healthy control repertoires from donors aged roughly 6 to 26 years.

V and J are truncated by 2 bases and 7 bases respectively, leaving an intervening sequence of 9 bases. The germline V gene (reference sequence) yields DFQATT for CDR1 and SNEGSKA for CDR2. The CDR3, from cysteine to phenylalanine, totals 12 residues. Only CDR3 DNA is held: 36 bases, read in frame from base 1. The paper as a whole reports these results and caveats: When samples were clustered directly using the F measure, samples prepared in the same batch co-clustered strongly, which prompted a batch-effect correction. Significantly higher frequencies in patients than in controls were found for five or six TRBV segments, including TRBV5-6, TRBV5-1 and TRBV20-1. Significantly lower normalized Chao1 diversity was found in multiple sclerosis patients than in controls, suggesting substantial peripheral T-cell clonal expansion. The control group was slightly older than the multiple sclerosis patient group.

According to the study, the label for this sample's time point signals: second blood draw from one MS patient after hematopoietic stem cell transplantation. To demonstrate the VDJtools post-analysis software, the study profiled TCR beta repertoires from the peripheral blood of around 13 young patients with multiple sclerosis. The multiple sclerosis patients were children and adolescents between roughly 6 and 16 years of age. The receptor chain draws on TRBV20-1 and TRBJ2-1; no D gene call is confident. The clonotype originates from a girl aged 5-17 years with multiple sclerosis. Donor details come from another sample of the same person, matched by shared clones. This material consisted of blood, taken after autologous hematopoietic stem cell transplantation. Here the CDR3 is given as CSARRRQNEQFF. The nucleotide sequence is given as TGCAGTGCTAGAAGGAGACAAAATGAGCAGTTCTTC.